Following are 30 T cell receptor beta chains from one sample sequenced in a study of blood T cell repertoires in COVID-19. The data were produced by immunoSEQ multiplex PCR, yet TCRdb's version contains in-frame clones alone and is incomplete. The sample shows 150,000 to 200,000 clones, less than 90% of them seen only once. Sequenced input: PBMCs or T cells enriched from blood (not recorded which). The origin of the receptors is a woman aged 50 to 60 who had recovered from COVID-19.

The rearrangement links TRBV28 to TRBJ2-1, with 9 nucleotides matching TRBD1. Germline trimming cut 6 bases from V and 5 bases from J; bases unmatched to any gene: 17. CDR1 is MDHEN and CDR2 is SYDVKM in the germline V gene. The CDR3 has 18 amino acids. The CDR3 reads CASREPNLGTGKNNEQFF. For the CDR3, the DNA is TGTGCCAGCAGGGAACCAAACCTCGGGACAGGGAAAAACAATGAGCAGTTCTTC.

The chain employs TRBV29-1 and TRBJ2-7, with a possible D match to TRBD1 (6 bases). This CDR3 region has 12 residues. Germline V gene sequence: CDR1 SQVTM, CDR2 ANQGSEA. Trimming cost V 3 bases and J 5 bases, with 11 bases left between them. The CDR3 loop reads CSVDAGVDEQYF. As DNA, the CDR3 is TGCAGCGTTGACGCAGGGGTGGACGAGCAGTACTTC.

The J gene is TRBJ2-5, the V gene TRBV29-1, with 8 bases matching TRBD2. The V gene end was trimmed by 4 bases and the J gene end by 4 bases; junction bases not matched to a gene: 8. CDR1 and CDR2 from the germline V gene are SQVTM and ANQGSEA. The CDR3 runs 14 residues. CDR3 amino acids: CSVAPGGGLETQYF. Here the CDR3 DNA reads TGCAGCGTTGCCCCCGGGGGGGGGCTAGAGACCCAGTACTTC.

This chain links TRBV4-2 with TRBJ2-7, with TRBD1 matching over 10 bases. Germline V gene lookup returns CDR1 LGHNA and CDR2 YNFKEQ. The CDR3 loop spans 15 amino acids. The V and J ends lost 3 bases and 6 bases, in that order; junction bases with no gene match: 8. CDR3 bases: TGTGCCAGCAGCCAGACAGGGGGCGAAGGCCTCGAGCAGTACTTC. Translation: CASSQTGGEGLEQYF.

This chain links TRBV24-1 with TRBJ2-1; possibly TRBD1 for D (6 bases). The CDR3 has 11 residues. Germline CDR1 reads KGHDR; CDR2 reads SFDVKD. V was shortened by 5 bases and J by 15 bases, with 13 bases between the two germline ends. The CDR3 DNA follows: TGTGCCACCAGTGTGAACAGGGTGCTGTTCTTC. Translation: CATSVNRVLFF.

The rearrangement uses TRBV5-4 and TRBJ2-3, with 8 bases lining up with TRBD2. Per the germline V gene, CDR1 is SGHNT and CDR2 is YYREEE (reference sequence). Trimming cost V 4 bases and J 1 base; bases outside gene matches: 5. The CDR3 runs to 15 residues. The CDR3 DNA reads TGTGCCAGCAGCCCGCAGACTAGCGGCACAGATACGCAGTATTTT. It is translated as CASSPQTSGTDTQYF.

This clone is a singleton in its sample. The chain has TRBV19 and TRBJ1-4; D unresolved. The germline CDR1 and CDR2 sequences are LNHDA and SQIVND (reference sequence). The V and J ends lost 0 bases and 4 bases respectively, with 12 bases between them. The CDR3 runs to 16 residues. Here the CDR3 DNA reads TGTGCCAGTAGTATAGATGCATCGGGGATTAATGAAAAACTGTTTTTT. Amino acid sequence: CASSIDASGINEKLFF.

This CDR3 is CASSFSGVVSYGYTF. CDR3 nucleotide sequence: TGTGCCAGCAGCTTCTCAGGGGTAGTCAGCTATGGCTACACCTTC. This sequence joins TRBV5-8 and TRBJ1-2; a weak D match, TRBD1 (6 bases). Germline V gene data show CDR1 as SGHTS and CDR2 as YDEGEE. The CDR3 covers 15 residues. Trimming removed 2 bases from V and 4 bases from J, with 15 bases in between.

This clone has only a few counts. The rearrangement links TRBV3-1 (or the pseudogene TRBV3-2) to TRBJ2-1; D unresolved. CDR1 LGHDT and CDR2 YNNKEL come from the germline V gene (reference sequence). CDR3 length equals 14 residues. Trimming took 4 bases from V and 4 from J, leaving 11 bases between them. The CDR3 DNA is TGTGCCAGCAGCCCTTCCACGGTTTACAATGAGCAGTTCTTC. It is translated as CASSPSTVYNEQFF.

The CDR3 is CASRFYGTGGGQPQHF. The DNA of the CDR3 is TGTGCCAGCAGATTTTATGGGACAGGGGGCGGTCAGCCCCAGCATTTT. The chain has TRBV28 and TRBJ1-5; 12 nucleotides line up with TRBD1. Germline CDR1 and CDR2: MDHEN and SYDVKM. This CDR3 is built from 16 residues. Unmatched junction bases numbered 9, after V lost 6 bases and J lost 6 bases.

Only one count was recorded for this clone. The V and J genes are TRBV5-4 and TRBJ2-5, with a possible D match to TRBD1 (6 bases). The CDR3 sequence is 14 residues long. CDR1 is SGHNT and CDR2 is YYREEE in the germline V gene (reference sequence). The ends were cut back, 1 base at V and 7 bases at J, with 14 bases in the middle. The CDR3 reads CASSLSSQGLTQYF. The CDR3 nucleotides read TGTGCCAGCAGCTTGTCTAGTCAGGGGTTGACCCAGTACTTC.

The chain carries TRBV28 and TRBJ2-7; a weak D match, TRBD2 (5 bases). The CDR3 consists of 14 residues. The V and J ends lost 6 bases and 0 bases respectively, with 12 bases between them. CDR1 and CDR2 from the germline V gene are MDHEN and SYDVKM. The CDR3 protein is CASRFGGSSYEQYF. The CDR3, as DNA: TGTGCCAGCAGGTTTGGAGGATCCTCCTACGAGCAGTACTTC. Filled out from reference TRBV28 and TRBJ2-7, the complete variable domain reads DVKVTQSSRYLVKRTGEKVFLECVQDMDHENMFWYRQDPGLGLRLIYFSYDVKMKEKGDIPEGYSVSREKKERFSLILESASTNQTSMYLCASRFGGSSYEQYFGPGTRLTVT.

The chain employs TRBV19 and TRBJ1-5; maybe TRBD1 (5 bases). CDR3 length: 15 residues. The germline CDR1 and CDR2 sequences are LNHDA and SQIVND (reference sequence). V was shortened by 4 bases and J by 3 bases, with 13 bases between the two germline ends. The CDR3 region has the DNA TGTGCCAGTAGTAGGGAGGGGTTCTACAATCAGCCCCAGCATTTT. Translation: CASSREGFYNQPQHF.

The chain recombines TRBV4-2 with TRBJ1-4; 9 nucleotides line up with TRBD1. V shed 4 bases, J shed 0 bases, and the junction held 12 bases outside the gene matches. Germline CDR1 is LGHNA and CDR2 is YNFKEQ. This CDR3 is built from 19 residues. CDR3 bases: TGTGCCAGCAGCCGCCCGGACAGGGGAGTTAAGGCAACTAATGAAAAACTGTTTTTT. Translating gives CASSRPDRGVKATNEKLFF.

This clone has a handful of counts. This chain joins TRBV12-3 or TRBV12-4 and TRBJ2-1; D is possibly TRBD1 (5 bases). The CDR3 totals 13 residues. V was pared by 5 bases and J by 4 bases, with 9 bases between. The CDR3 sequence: CASSNDSYNEQFF. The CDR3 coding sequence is TGTGCCAGCAGTAACGACAGTTACAATGAGCAGTTCTTC.

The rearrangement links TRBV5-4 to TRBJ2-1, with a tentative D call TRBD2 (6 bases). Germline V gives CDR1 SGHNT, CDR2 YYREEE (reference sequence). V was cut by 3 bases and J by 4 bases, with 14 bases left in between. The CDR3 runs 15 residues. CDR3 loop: CASSSSRDLYNEQFF. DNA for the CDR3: TGTGCCAGCAGCTCTTCCCGGGACTTGTACAATGAGCAGTTCTTC.

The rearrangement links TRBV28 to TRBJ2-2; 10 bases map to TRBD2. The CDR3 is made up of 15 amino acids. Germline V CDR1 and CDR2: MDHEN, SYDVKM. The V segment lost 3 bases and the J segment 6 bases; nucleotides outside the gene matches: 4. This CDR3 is CASSFSSGRAGELFF. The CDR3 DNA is TGTGCCAGCAGTTTTTCTAGCGGGAGAGCCGGGGAGCTGTTTTTT.

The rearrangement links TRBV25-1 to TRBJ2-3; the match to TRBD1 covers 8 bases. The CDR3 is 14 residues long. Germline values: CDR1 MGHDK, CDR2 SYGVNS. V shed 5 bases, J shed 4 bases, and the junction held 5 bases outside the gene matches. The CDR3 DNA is TGTGCCAGCAGTCGGGACAGGTACCCAGATACGCAGTATTTT. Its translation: CASSRDRYPDTQYF.

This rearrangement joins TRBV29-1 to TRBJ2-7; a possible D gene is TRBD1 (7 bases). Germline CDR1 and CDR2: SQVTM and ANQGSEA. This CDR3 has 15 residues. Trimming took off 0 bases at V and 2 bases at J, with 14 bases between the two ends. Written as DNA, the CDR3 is TGCAGCGTTGAAGACGGGCGCAGGGGGGCCTACGAGCAGTACTTC. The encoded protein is CSVEDGRRGAYEQYF.

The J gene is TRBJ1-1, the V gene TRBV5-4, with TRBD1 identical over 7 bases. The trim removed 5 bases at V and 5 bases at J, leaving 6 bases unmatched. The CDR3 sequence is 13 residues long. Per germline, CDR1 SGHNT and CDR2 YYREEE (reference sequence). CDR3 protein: CASRVGQKTEAFF. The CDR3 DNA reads TGTGCCAGCAGGGTGGGACAGAAGACTGAAGCTTTCTTT.

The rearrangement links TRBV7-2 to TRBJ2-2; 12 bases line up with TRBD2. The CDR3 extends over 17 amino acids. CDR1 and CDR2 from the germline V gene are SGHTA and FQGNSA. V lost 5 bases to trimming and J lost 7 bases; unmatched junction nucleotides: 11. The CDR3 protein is CASSPWVPTSGGGELFF. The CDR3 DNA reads TGTGCCAGCAGCCCGTGGGTCCCGACTAGCGGGGGCGGGGAGCTGTTTTTT.

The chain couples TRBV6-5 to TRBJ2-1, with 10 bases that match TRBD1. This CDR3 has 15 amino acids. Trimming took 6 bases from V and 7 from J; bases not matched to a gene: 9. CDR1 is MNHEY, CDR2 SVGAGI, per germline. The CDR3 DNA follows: TGTGCCAGCAGCGGCTTTGGGGACAGGGGAAATGAGCAGTTCTTC. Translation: CASSGFGDRGNEQFF.

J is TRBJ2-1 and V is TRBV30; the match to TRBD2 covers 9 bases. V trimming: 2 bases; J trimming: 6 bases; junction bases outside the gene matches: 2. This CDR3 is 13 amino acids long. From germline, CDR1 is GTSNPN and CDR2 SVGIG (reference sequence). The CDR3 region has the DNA TGTGCCTGGAGTCCGGGACTAGCCAATGAGCAGTTCTTC. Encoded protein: CAWSPGLANEQFF.

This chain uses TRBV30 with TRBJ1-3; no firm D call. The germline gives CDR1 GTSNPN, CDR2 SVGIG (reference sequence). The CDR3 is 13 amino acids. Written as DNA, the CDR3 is TGTGGGCTGGAGAGTTTCTCTGGAAACACCATATATTTT. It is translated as CGLESFSGNTIYF. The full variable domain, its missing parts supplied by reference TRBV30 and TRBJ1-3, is SQTIHQWPATLVQPVGSPLSLECTVEGTSNPNLYWYRQAAGRGLQLLFYSVGIGQISSEVPQNLSASRPQDRQFILSSKKLLLSDSGFYLCGLESFSGNTIYFGEGSWLTVV.

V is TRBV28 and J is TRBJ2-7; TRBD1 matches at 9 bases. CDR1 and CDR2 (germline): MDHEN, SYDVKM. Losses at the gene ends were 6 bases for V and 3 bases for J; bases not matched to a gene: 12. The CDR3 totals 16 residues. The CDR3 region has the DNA TGTGCCAGCAGAAGGACAGGGGCCGCCAGGATCTACGAGCAGTACTTC. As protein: CASRRTGAARIYEQYF.

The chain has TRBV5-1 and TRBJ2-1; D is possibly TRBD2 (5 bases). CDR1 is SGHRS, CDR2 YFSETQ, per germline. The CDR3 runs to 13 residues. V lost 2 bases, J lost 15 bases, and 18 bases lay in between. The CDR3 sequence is CASSFLLGDTSFF. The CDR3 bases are TGCGCCAGCAGCTTCTTACTAGGTGACACGTCGTTCTTC.

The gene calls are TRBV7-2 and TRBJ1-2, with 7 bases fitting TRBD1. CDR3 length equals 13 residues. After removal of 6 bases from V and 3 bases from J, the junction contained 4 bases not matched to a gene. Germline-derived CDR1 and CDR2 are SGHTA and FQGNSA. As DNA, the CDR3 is TGTGCCAGCAGACTTGACAGGGACTATGGCTACACCTTC. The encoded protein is CASRLDRDYGYTF.

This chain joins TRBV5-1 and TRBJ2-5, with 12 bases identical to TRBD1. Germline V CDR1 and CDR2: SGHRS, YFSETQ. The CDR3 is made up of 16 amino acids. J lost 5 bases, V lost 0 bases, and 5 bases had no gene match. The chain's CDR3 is CASSLAGTGGAETQYF. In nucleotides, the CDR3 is TGCGCCAGCAGCTTGGCCGGGACAGGGGGCGCGGAGACCCAGTACTTC.

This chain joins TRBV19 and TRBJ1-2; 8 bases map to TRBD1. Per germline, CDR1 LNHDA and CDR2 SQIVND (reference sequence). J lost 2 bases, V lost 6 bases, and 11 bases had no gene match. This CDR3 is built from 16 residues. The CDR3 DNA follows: TGTGCCAGTAGACTCGGACAGGGAGGTCCCAACTATGGCTACACCTTC. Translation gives CASRLGQGGPNYGYTF.

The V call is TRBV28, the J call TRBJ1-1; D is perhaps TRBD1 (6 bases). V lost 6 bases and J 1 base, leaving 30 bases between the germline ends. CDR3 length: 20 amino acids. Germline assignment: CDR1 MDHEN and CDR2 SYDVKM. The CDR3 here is CASSQKIFDRFSPQNTEAFF. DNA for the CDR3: TGTGCCAGCAGCCAAAAGATATTCGACAGGTTTTCTCCTCAGAACACTGAAGCTTTCTTT.